This T cell receptor (beta chain) was documented in a study of cytomegalovirus exposure and HLA in healthy donors. Study conclusions and caveats: A further, later analysis showed that HLA-associated TCR beta chains (compared with equally common others) were more clonally expanded. A prior analysis recorded that most TCR beta V segments were productive about 90% or about 30% of the time. Rarity held for most TCR sequences, but there were some public TCRs that occurred in many donors.

PCR used 60 Vbeta primers and 13 Jbeta primers. The data were produced by immunoSEQ multiplex PCR, yet TCRdb's version contains in-frame clones alone and is incomplete. The sample carries about 180,000 clones, 79% recorded once. This clone was detected only once. The antigen is undetermined. This receptor was obtained from a woman between 35 and 50 years old in good health and CMV-seronegative. Sequenced: PBMCs.

CDR3 sequence (DNA): TGTGCCAGCAGTTTCTTTAGCAATCAGCCCCAGCATTTT. It yields the protein CASSFFSNQPQHF. The chain couples TRBV27 to TRBJ1-5; unclear D gene. Germline CDR1 reads MNHEY; CDR2 reads SMNVEV (reference sequence). V lost 3 bases, J lost 0 bases, and 3 bases lay in between. The CDR3 consists of 13 residues.